This T cell receptor (beta chain) is from a study of T cell clones after liver transplantation. Study-wide results and limits: The donor-reactive repertoire was only partly measurable in two subjects, lacking donor cells. Compared with third party-reactive sequences, donor-reactive ones declined more, independent of withdrawal success.

Thawed unstimulated PBMCs were FACS-sorted by CD3, CD4 and CD8 into two populations. The CDR3 consists of 14 residues. Trimming at V came to 5 bases and at J to 3 bases, leaving 6 bases not matched to a gene. The germline gives CDR1 SEHNR, CDR2 FQNEAQ (reference sequence). On this clone itself: Its target is unknown.

Clones were sequenced by immunoSEQ multiplex PCR, and TCRdb holds only the in-frame ones, with some missing. The sample consists of around 110,000 clones, 90% of them appearing once. The chain recombines TRBV7-9 with TRBJ2-7; 8 bases are shared with TRBD1. Sequencing used CD4+ T cells from blood, obtained 12 months after liver transplant. The sequence was collected from a human patient who received a liver transplant. Some T cells may be transferred from the graft donor. As DNA, the CDR3 is TGTGCCAGCAGCCAAGGACAGGGCAACTACGAGCAGTACTTC. It yields the protein CASSQGQGNYEQYF.